Listed below are T cell receptor beta chains from one sample, sequenced in a study of T cells in Graves' hyperthyroidism and ophthalmopathy. A single record per CDR3 protein comes from TCRdb applying MiXCR to the multiplex PCR reads. The sample holds under 350,000 distinct CDR3 sequences; less than 30% are singletons and the top ten take approximately 30%. Sequenced sample: blood. The receptors come from a man aged 40-50 years with Graves' hyperthyroidism that later progressed to Graves' ophthalmopathy. CDR3s include the opening cysteine and the closing phenylalanine or tryptophan. The order of the fields is J gene, clone size, D gene, V gene, CDR3 protein, CDR3 DNA. A D gene is named only where the DNA matches it firmly. Clone sizes are given selectively: once, few, many, or a class where the clone is expanded.

j_gene: TRBJ1-1
abundance: many
d_gene: .
v_gene: TRBV28
CDR3aa: CASSLGNEAFF
CDR3nt: TGTGCCAGCAGTTTAGGTAATGAAGCTTTCTTT

j_gene: TRBJ2-7
abundance: many
d_gene: .
v_gene: TRBV12-3/TRBV12-4
CDR3aa: CASSLAEGYYEQYF
CDR3nt: TGTGCCAGCAGCCTCGCGGAGGGGTACTACGAGCAGTACTTC

j_gene: TRBJ1-5
abundance: many
d_gene: .
v_gene: TRBV10-3
CDR3aa: CAISEEGSTQHF
CDR3nt: TGTGCCATCAGTGAGGAGGGTTCGACCCAGCATTTT

j_gene: TRBJ2-7
abundance: .
d_gene: TRBD1
v_gene: TRBV6-2/TRBV6-3
CDR3aa: CASRKPGQGSYEQYF
CDR3nt: TGTGCCAGCAGAAAACCGGGACAGGGATCCTACGAGCAGTACTTC

j_gene: TRBJ2-7
abundance: .
d_gene: TRBD2
v_gene: TRBV6-1
CDR3aa: CASIRSGRPYEQYF
CDR3nt: TGTGCCAGCATTAGAAGCGGGAGGCCCTACGAGCAGTACTTC

j_gene: TRBJ1-1
abundance: many
d_gene: .
v_gene: TRBV28
CDR3aa: CASSSPSMNTEAFF
CDR3nt: TGTGCCAGCAGTTCCCCCTCGATGAACACTGAAGCTTTCTTT

j_gene: TRBJ2-7
abundance: once
d_gene: .
v_gene: TRBV27
CDR3aa: CASSSTDSYEQYF
CDR3nt: TGTGCCAGCAGTTCAACCGACAGCTACGAGCAGTACTTC

j_gene: TRBJ2-7
abundance: many
d_gene: TRBD1
v_gene: TRBV7-8
CDR3aa: CASSHDRDSYEQYF
CDR3nt: TGTGCCAGCAGCCATGACAGGGACTCCTACGAGCAGTACTTC

j_gene: TRBJ2-7
abundance: .
d_gene: .
v_gene: TRBV28
CDR3aa: CASSLSRGEQYF
CDR3nt: TGTGCCAGCAGTTTGTCCAGGGGCGAGCAGTACTTC

j_gene: TRBJ1-5
abundance: many
d_gene: .
v_gene: TRBV11-2
CDR3aa: CASSLSPRQPQHF
CDR3nt: TGTGCCAGCAGCCTAAGCCCAAGGCAGCCCCAGCATTTT

j_gene: TRBJ1-1
abundance: many
d_gene: .
v_gene: TRBV25-1
CDR3aa: CASSEWTRDTEAFF
CDR3nt: TGTGCCAGCAGTGAATGGACAAGGGACACTGAAGCTTTCTTT

j_gene: TRBJ2-2
abundance: many
d_gene: .
v_gene: TRBV28
CDR3aa: CASSLFLEGGELFF
CDR3nt: TGTGCCAGCAGTTTGTTCCTAGAGGGAGGGGAGCTGTTTTTT

j_gene: TRBJ1-2
abundance: many
d_gene: .
v_gene: TRBV10-3
CDR3aa: CAISETNLSRDSPYGYTF
CDR3nt: TGTGCCATCAGTGAGACGAATTTATCCCGAGACAGTCCCTATGGCTACACCTTC

j_gene: TRBJ2-5
abundance: .
d_gene: TRBD2
v_gene: TRBV28
CDR3aa: CASSPGTSGSQETQYF
CDR3nt: TGTGCCAGCAGCCCCGGGACTAGCGGGAGCCAAGAGACCCAGTACTTC

j_gene: TRBJ1-5
abundance: many
d_gene: TRBD1
v_gene: TRBV12-3/TRBV12-4
CDR3aa: CASSPDQGGGQPQHF
CDR3nt: TGTGCCAGCAGTCCGGATCAGGGGGGCGGTCAGCCCCAGCATTTT

j_gene: TRBJ1-6
abundance: many
d_gene: .
v_gene: TRBV6-1
CDR3aa: CATGPGNSPLHF
CDR3nt: TGTGCCACCGGACCAGGGAATTCACCCCTCCACTTT

j_gene: TRBJ2-7
abundance: many
d_gene: .
v_gene: TRBV3-1
CDR3aa: CASSQVGGYEQYF
CDR3nt: TGTGCCAGCAGCCAAGTGGGGGGCTACGAGCAGTACTTC

j_gene: TRBJ2-7
abundance: many
d_gene: TRBD2
v_gene: TRBV19
CDR3aa: CASSIAGGYYEQYF
CDR3nt: TGTGCCAGTAGTATAGCGGGAGGGTACTACGAGCAGTACTTC

j_gene: TRBJ1-1
abundance: .
d_gene: .
v_gene: TRBV15
CDR3aa: CATSETSQGLSNTEAFF
CDR3nt: TGTGCCACCAGCGAGACATCACAGGGCTTGTCGAACACTGAAGCTTTCTTT

j_gene: TRBJ1-1
abundance: many
d_gene: .
v_gene: TRBV6-5
CDR3aa: CARTGPENEAFF
CDR3nt: TGTGCCAGGACTGGCCCTGAGAATGAAGCTTTCTTT

j_gene: TRBJ2-5
abundance: .
d_gene: .
v_gene: TRBV15
CDR3aa: CATSTEEETQYF
CDR3nt: TGTGCCACCAGCACCGAAGAGGAGACCCAGTACTTC

j_gene: TRBJ1-2
abundance: many
d_gene: .
v_gene: TRBV6-5
CDR3aa: CASSRTAAYGYTF
CDR3nt: TGTGCCAGCAGCAGGACAGCCGCGTATGGCTACACCTTC

j_gene: TRBJ2-7
abundance: many
d_gene: .
v_gene: TRBV28
CDR3aa: CASSRYSGSYEQYF
CDR3nt: TGTGCCAGCAGCCGATATAGCGGCTCCTACGAGCAGTACTTC

j_gene: TRBJ1-1
abundance: few
d_gene: TRBD1
v_gene: TRBV12-3/TRBV12-4
CDR3aa: CASSIFTGGAEAFF
CDR3nt: TGTGCCAGCAGTATTTTCACAGGGGGGGCTGAAGCTTTCTTT

j_gene: TRBJ1-3
abundance: many
d_gene: .
v_gene: TRBV6-2/TRBV6-3
CDR3aa: CASSLLSQGLSSGNTIYF
CDR3nt: TGTGCCAGCAGTCTTCTCAGTCAGGGATTGAGCTCTGGAAACACCATATATTTT

j_gene: TRBJ2-5
abundance: .
d_gene: TRBD2
v_gene: TRBV19
CDR3aa: CASSIAAGGIQETQYF
CDR3nt: TGTGCCAGTAGTATCGCCGCGGGAGGCATTCAAGAGACCCAGTACTTC

j_gene: TRBJ2-4
abundance: many
d_gene: .
v_gene: TRBV7-9
CDR3aa: CASSLEGSLQAKNIQYF
CDR3nt: TGTGCCAGCAGCTTAGAGGGCAGCCTTCAAGCCAAAAACATTCAGTACTTC

j_gene: TRBJ1-2
abundance: many
d_gene: .
v_gene: TRBV20-1
CDR3aa: CSKRERGPSANYGYTF
CDR3nt: TGCAGTAAAAGAGAACGCGGCCCGTCAGCTAACTATGGCTACACCTTC

j_gene: TRBJ1-5
abundance: .
d_gene: .
v_gene: TRBV6-2/TRBV6-3
CDR3aa: CASSYIAPLAGRNQPQHF
CDR3nt: TGTGCCAGCAGTTATATCGCCCCCTTGGCGGGCCGTAATCAGCCCCAGCATTTT

j_gene: TRBJ2-7
abundance: many
d_gene: .
v_gene: TRBV6-1
CDR3aa: CATRRTVQGYEQYF
CDR3nt: TGTGCCACCCGACGGACAGTCCAGGGATACGAGCAGTACTTC

j_gene: TRBJ1-1
abundance: .
d_gene: .
v_gene: TRBV6-2/TRBV6-3
CDR3aa: CASSPHQGTEAFF
CDR3nt: TGTGCCAGCAGTCCTCATCAGGGAACTGAAGCTTTCTTT

j_gene: TRBJ1-5
abundance: many
d_gene: .
v_gene: TRBV30
CDR3aa: CAWGQNSNQPQHF
CDR3nt: TGTGCCTGGGGACAGAATAGCAATCAGCCCCAGCATTTT

j_gene: TRBJ2-7
abundance: many
d_gene: .
v_gene: TRBV5-1
CDR3aa: CASSLVAYEQYF
CDR3nt: TGCGCCAGCAGCTTGGTAGCGTACGAGCAGTACTTC

j_gene: TRBJ1-2
abundance: many
d_gene: .
v_gene: TRBV3-1
CDR3aa: CASSQLTGVGYTF
CDR3nt: TGTGCCAGCAGCCAATTGACAGGTGTTGGCTACACCTTC

j_gene: TRBJ2-2
abundance: .
d_gene: .
v_gene: TRBV6-2/TRBV6-3
CDR3aa: CASSYKGPDTGELFF
CDR3nt: TGTGCCAGCAGTTACAAGGGGCCCGACACCGGGGAGCTGTTTTTT

j_gene: TRBJ2-7
abundance: .
d_gene: .
v_gene: TRBV5-1
CDR3aa: CASSSTGSSLVF
CDR3nt: TGCGCCAGCAGCTCAACAGGTTCGTCTCTGGTCTTC

j_gene: TRBJ1-2
abundance: many
d_gene: .
v_gene: TRBV4-1
CDR3aa: CASSQEIGLLYGYTF
CDR3nt: TGCGCCAGCAGCCAAGAAATCGGGTTGCTGTATGGCTACACCTTC